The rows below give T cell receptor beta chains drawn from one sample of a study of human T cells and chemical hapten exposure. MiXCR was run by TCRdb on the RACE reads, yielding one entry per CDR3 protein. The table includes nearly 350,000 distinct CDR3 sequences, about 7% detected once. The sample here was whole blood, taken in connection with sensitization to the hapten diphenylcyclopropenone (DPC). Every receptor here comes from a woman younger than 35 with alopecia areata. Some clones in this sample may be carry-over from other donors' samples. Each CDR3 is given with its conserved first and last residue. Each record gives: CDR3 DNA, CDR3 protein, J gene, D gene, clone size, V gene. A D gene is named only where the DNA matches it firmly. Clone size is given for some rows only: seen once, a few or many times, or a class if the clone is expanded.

TGCAGTGTCCAGGACATTCCCCGCTCCTACGAGCAGTACTTC	CSVQDIPRSYEQYF	TRBJ2-7	-	many	TRBV20-1
TGTGCCAGCAGCCTTATGGACAGGGATAATTCACCCCTCCACTTT	CASSLMDRDNSPLHF	TRBJ1-6	TRBD1	-	TRBV3-1
TGTGCCAGCACGGGGGGCGCCAGCAATCAGCCCCAGCATTTT	CASTGGASNQPQHF	TRBJ1-5	-	-	TRBV6-6
TGTGCCAGCAGTTACGGGGGACAGCAAAACATTCAGTACTTC	CASSYGGQQNIQYF	TRBJ2-4	TRBD1	many	TRBV6-2/TRBV6-3
TGTGCCAGCAGCCCAACTAGCGGGGTATTGACAGATACGCAGTATTTT	CASSPTSGVLTDTQYF	TRBJ2-3	TRBD2	many	TRBV7-2
TGCGCCAGCAGCCAAGCCTTCAGCGGGGGGAACACCGGGGAGCTGTTTTTT	CASSQAFSGGNTGELFF	TRBJ2-2	TRBD2	-	TRBV4-3
TGTGCCAGCAGTTCCAGGGGTTCTGGAAACACCATATATTTT	CASSSRGSGNTIYF	TRBJ1-3	-	many	TRBV28
TGTGCCAGTCGGGAGGGGGGAAGACAGCCCCAGCATTTT	CASREGGRQPQHF	TRBJ1-5	-	many	TRBV6-1
TGCAGTGCTAGTCCAGGAGCGTTCGAAAAACTGTTTTTT	CSASPGAFEKLFF	TRBJ1-4	-	-	TRBV20-1
TGCAGTGCTAGAGAGTTTAACACTGAAGCTTTCTTT	CSAREFNTEAFF	TRBJ1-1	-	many	TRBV20-1
TGTGCCAGCAGTGCCCGGATAGCGGGGACCCTTACCAACACCGGGGAGCTGTTTTTT	CASSARIAGTLTNTGELFF	TRBJ2-2	TRBD2	many	TRBV7-8
TGTGCCAGCAGCCAAGGGACTAGCGGGGGTAGTGCTACGCAGTATTTT	CASSQGTSGGSATQYF	TRBJ2-3	TRBD2	many	TRBV4-2
TGTGCCATCAAAAAAACGGGACAGGGGTATGATGGCTACACCTTC	CAIKKTGQGYDGYTF	TRBJ1-2	TRBD1	-	TRBV10-3
TGTGCCAGCAGCTACAATCCTAGCGGGGGGGCCGGGGAGCTGTTTTTT	CASSYNPSGGAGELFF	TRBJ2-2	TRBD2	many	TRBV12-3/TRBV12-4
TGCGCCAGCAGCCAAGATATAGGACAGGGCTTCACAGATACGCAGTATTTT	CASSQDIGQGFTDTQYF	TRBJ2-3	TRBD1	many	TRBV4-3
TGTGCCAGCAGTGATTCGGGGACGCGGAATTCACCCCTCCACTTT	CASSDSGTRNSPLHF	TRBJ1-6	-	few	TRBV2
TGCAGCGTTGAGGTCCAAAATGAGCAGTTCTTC	CSVEVQNEQFF	TRBJ2-1	-	few	TRBV29-1
TGTGCCATCAGTGACCGCGGCCAAGACGGAAATAATTCACCCCTCCACTTT	CAISDRGQDGNNSPLHF	TRBJ1-6	-	few	TRBV10-3
TGCGCCAGCAGCTTTTGGTGTCAGCCCCAGCATTTT	CASSFWCQPQHF	TRBJ1-5	-	many	TRBV5-1
TGCGCCAGCAGCACAGGACAGGCCGGATACTACGAGCAGTACTTC	CASSTGQAGYYEQYF	TRBJ2-7	TRBD1	-	TRBV5-1
TGTGCCAGCAGCTTAGAAGCGGGGGTTGGCACAGATACGCAGTATTTT	CASSLEAGVGTDTQYF	TRBJ2-3	TRBD2	many	TRBV7-2
TGTGCCAGCAGCCCCTGGGATGATTATAATTCACCCCTCCACTTT	CASSPWDDYNSPLHF	TRBJ1-6	-	-	TRBV7-9
TGTGCCAGCAGCTTGTCGACAGGTTCTAACTATGGCTACACCTTC	CASSLSTGSNYGYTF	TRBJ1-2	-	-	TRBV7-9
TGTGCCAGCAGTTACGCAGGGGGTAACTATGGCTACACCTTC	CASSYAGGNYGYTF	TRBJ1-2	TRBD1	many	TRBV25-1
TGTGCCAGCAGTTCCGGGACTTCGACCCCCTACAATGAGCAGTTCTTC	CASSSGTSTPYNEQFF	TRBJ2-1	-	many	TRBV12-3/TRBV12-4
TGCAGTGCTAGATGGGGTCCCAGCGAGATCCAGCCCCAGCATTTT	CSARWGPSEIQPQHF	TRBJ1-5	-	many	TRBV20-1
TGCGCCAGCAGCCAAGATATGGCTATTGGGGCCAACGTCCTGACTTTC	CASSQDMAIGANVLTF	TRBJ2-6	-	-	TRBV4-3
TGTGCCAGCAGTGAATTATCAGCGGGGGGGATAAGGAGGGAGACCCAGTACTTC	CASSELSAGGIRRETQYF	TRBJ2-5	TRBD2	-	TRBV6-1
TGTGCCAGCAGTTACCTGCGGGGGGACGAGCAGTACTTC	CASSYLRGDEQYF	TRBJ2-7	TRBD2	few	TRBV6-6
TGTGCCAGCAGCTTACCCTCGGAACTGTTACATGGTGCGCAGTATTTT	CASSLPSELLHGAQYF	TRBJ2-3	-	many	TRBV7-8
TGCAGCGTTGAAGACTTCTCAGGCAACCAAGAGACCCAGTACTTC	CSVEDFSGNQETQYF	TRBJ2-5	-	-	TRBV29-1